This T cell receptor gamma chain was recorded in a study of human gamma delta and Vdelta1 T cells. With regard to this clone: The target antigen is unknown.

TCRdb used CATT to re-call clones from the PCR reads. Seen here are 7,000 to 10,000 gamma-chain clones, around 42% observed once, and the top ten hold more than 2%. V lost 3 bases to trimming and J lost 3 bases; unmatched junction nucleotides: 11. CDR3 length equals 15 residues. Germline V gives CDR1 VENAVY, CDR2 YDSYNSRV. The rearrangement joins TRGV8 to TRGJ1 or TRGJ2. Sequenced: Vdelta1 gamma-delta T cells from blood grown in culture (DOT cells). The clonotype comes from a human donor in good health. This CDR3 is CATWDVMLLYYKKLF. In DNA form, the CDR3 reads TGTGCCACCTGGGATGTAATGCTTCTTTATTATAAGAAACTCTTT.